This TCR beta chain was found in a study of cytomegalovirus exposure and HLA in healthy donors. With 7 bases clipped from V and 4 bases from J, the junction kept 1 base outside the gene matches. The CDR3 loop spans 13 amino acids. The germline V gene has CDR1 MNHNY and CDR2 SVGAGI (reference sequence). Overall study findings and caveats: A classifier reportedly called cytomegalovirus status with high sensitivity and specificity.

The primer mix had 60 Vbeta and 13 Jbeta primers. Repertoires were generated with immunoSEQ multiplex PCR, while TCRdb's copy carries only in-frame clones and drops some. The table lists 150,000 to 200,000 clones, 75% to 80% of them singletons. On this clone itself: Its target is unknown.

The TCR comes from a woman under 40 in good health and CMV-seropositive. The sequenced material came from PBMCs. The chain carries TRBV6-6 and TRBJ1-6; 7 nucleotides align to TRBD1. CDR3 nucleotides: TGTGCCAGCACCAGGGGGTATAATTCACCCCTCCACTTT. Its protein is CASTRGYNSPLHF.